The T cell receptor (beta chain) described here comes from a study of B cell selection in AIRE deficiency. CD4+CD127+ cells were sorted as the conventional CD4 T cells. Unrelated healthy donors provided the controls. Assay: immunoSEQ multiplex PCR; the TCRdb copy retains only in-frame clones and omits some. This sample yields more than 25,000 clones, of which less than 97% are seen a single time; less than 0.25% belongs to the top ten. The V end lost 5 bases, the J end lost 0 bases, and 14 bases lay between the germline ends. CDR1 is SGHAT and CDR2 is FQNNGV in the germline V gene. CDR3 size: 17 residues.

The sequence derives from a human donor in good health. This chain connects TRBV11-2 to TRBJ2-6, with a weak D call TRBD2 (5 bases). Sample: CD4+CD127+ conventional T cells sorted from PBMCs. The CDR3 DNA is TGTGCCAGCAGCATCAGCGGACCGAGCTCTGGGGCCAACGTCCTGACTTTC. The encoded protein is CASSISGPSSGANVLTF. The full variable domain, completed using reference TRBV11-2 and TRBJ2-6, is EAGVAQSPRYKIIEKRQSVAFWCNPISGHATLYWYQQILGQGPKLLIQFQNNGVVDDSQLPKDRFSAERLKGVDSTLKIQPAKLEDSAVYLCASSISGPSSGANVLTFGAGSRLTVL.